These 28 T cell receptor beta chains were sequenced from one sample in a study of PD-1 blockade in classical Hodgkin lymphoma. Some clones are missing from TCRdb's copy, which holds only in-frame ones; the method was immunoSEQ multiplex PCR. The table has more than 15,000 clones, about nine tenths seen once; the top ten hold under 15%. All patients experienced relapse after autologous stem cell transplantation, and brentuximab vedotin exposure was variable. Sequenced here: peripheral blood mononuclear cells (PBMCs), sampled before the second cycle of nivolumab. These receptors were taken from a human donor with classical Hodgkin lymphoma.

This chain uses TRBV6-7 with TRBJ1-3; 7 bases are shared with TRBD1. TRBV6-7 falls under the ORF class, with uncertain function. This CDR3 contains 17 residues. Losses at the gene ends were 6 bases for V and 1 base for J; bases not matched to a gene: 12. In nucleotides, the CDR3 is TGTGCCAGCAGGGCCAGGGGACAGTCTAAGTCTGGAAACACCATATATTTT. Protein: CASRARGQSKSGNTIYF.

The chain uses TRBV6-6 and TRBJ1-1; weak D call: TRBD1 (6 bases). V dropped 6 bases and J dropped 5 bases, with 19 bases sitting between them. This CDR3 is 15 amino acids long. Germline loops: CDR1 MNHNY, CDR2 SVGAGI (reference sequence). CDR3 DNA: TGTGCCAGCAGGCCTCTAGGGGGAGGGTGGACTGAAGCTTTCTTT. Translation: CASRPLGGGWTEAFF.

This clone was seen more than once but under ten times. The chain joins TRBV5-1 to TRBJ2-5, with 9 bases that match TRBD1. Per germline, CDR1 SGHRS and CDR2 YFSETQ. The CDR3 loop spans 16 amino acids. V dropped 2 bases and J dropped 3; count of bases not matched to a gene: 8. CDR3 nucleotides: TGCGCCAGCAGCTTTGCCGGGACAGGGAGCGAAGAGACCCAGTACTTC. Its protein is CASSFAGTGSEETQYF. The full variable domain, rest sourced from reference TRBV5-1 and TRBJ2-5, is KAGVTQTPRYLIKTRGQQVTLSCSPISGHRSVSWYQQTPGQGLQFLFEYFSETQRNKGNFPGRFSGRQFSNSRSEMNVSTLELGDSALYLCASSFAGTGSEETQYFGPGTRLLVL.

V gene TRBV4-2 combines with J gene TRBJ2-1; D gene ambiguous. With 0 bases removed from V and 9 bases from J, the gap between germline ends came to 12 bases. The CDR3 has 14 amino acids. Looked up from germline, CDR1 is LGHNA and CDR2 is YNFKEQ. For the CDR3, the DNA is TGTGCCAGCAGCCAAGATAGTGTACCCGGTGAGCAGTTCTTC. Translation: CASSQDSVPGEQFF.

CDR3 nucleotides: TGTGCCAGCAGCTTAACAGGGGTAGAGACCCAGTACTTC. It translates to CASSLTGVETQYF. The V call is TRBV7-9, the J call TRBJ2-5; 7 nucleotides agree with TRBD1. Germline-derived CDR1 and CDR2 are SEHNR and FQNEAQ (reference sequence). The junction had 1 base not matched to a gene; V was cut back by 2 bases and J by 4 bases. CDR3 length: 13 amino acids.

The rearrangement links TRBV27 to TRBJ2-5; D possibly corresponds to TRBD2 (6 bases). CDR1 is MNHEY and CDR2 is SMNVEV in the germline V gene (reference sequence). This CDR3 spans 17 amino acids. V was shortened by 5 bases and J by 4 bases, with 23 bases between the two germline ends. The CDR3 DNA sequence: TGTGCCAGCAGTCAACAGTGGAGGGTTCCAAACGGAGAGACCCAGTACTTC. It encodes CASSQQWRVPNGETQYF.

The table lists this clone with a few counts. The rearrangement uses TRBV7-9 and TRBJ1-4; 11 bases fit TRBD1. V gave up 5 bases and J gave up 5 bases; unmatched junction bases: 10. This CDR3 spans 17 amino acids. Germline CDR1 reads SEHNR; CDR2 reads FQNEAQ (reference sequence). CDR3: CASSVGDRDRGNEKLFF. The CDR3 DNA sequence: TGTGCCAGCAGCGTAGGCGACCGGGACAGGGGGAATGAAAAACTGTTTTTT.

This clone appeared a few times. The V gene is TRBV5-5, the J gene TRBJ1-2, with D possibly TRBD1 on 5 matching bases. The length of the CDR3 is 14 residues. Trimming shortened V by 0 bases and J by 8 bases, and 14 bases separated the two germline ends. CDR1 and CDR2 from the germline V gene are SGHKS and YYEKEE (reference sequence). DNA for the CDR3: TGTGCCAGCAGCTTGGAGGGGACGGTTGCGGGCTACACCTTC. Its protein product is CASSLEGTVAGYTF. Filled out from reference TRBV5-5 and TRBJ1-2, the complete variable domain reads DAGVTQSPTHLIKTRGQQVTLRCSPISGHKSVSWYQQVLGQGPQFIFQYYEKEERGRGNFPDRFSARQFPNYSSELNVNALLLGDSALYLCASSLEGTVAGYTFGSGTRLTVV.

This chain joins TRBV7-2 and TRBJ1-2; no definite D call. The V end lost 1 base, the J end lost 4 bases, and 13 bases lay between the germline ends. The germline CDR1 and CDR2 sequences are SGHTA and FQGNSA. This CDR3 has 15 amino acids. CDR3 sequence: CASSLGASQSYGYTF. For the CDR3, the DNA is TGTGCCAGCAGCTTAGGGGCATCACAAAGCTATGGCTACACCTTC. Supplemented by reference TRBV7-2 and TRBJ1-2, the full variable domain reads GAGVSQSPSNKVTEKGKDVELRCDPISGHTALYWYRQSLGQGLEFLIYFQGNSAPDKSGLPSDRFSAERTGGSVSTLTIQRTQQEDSAVYLCASSLGASQSYGYTFGSGTRLTVV.

This rearrangement joins TRBV7-8 to TRBJ1-1; D gene ambiguous. V was shortened by 6 bases and J by 1 base, with 15 bases between the two germline ends. Per germline, CDR1 SGHVS and CDR2 FQNEAQ. The length of the CDR3 is 15 residues. DNA of the CDR3: TGTGCCAGCAGTTGGGTAGAGGGAGGGAACACTGAAGCTTTCTTT. Encoded protein: CASSWVEGGNTEAFF. Looking up the rest from reference TRBV7-8 and TRBJ1-1 gives the full variable domain: GAGVSQSPRYKVAKRGQDVALRCDPISGHVSLFWYQQALGQGPEFLTYFQNEAQLDKSGLPSDRFFAERPEGSVSTLKIQRTQQEDSAVYLCASSWVEGGNTEAFFGQGTRLTVV.

The rearrangement links TRBV5-1 to TRBJ2-7; tentatively, D is TRBD1 (6 bases). V lost 0 bases and J lost 0, with 13 bases in between. The CDR3 extends over 16 amino acids. Germline-derived CDR1 and CDR2 are SGHRS and YFSETQ. The CDR3 loop reads CASSLVGADSSYEQYF. The CDR3 DNA follows: TGCGCCAGCAGCTTGGTAGGGGCGGACAGCTCCTACGAGCAGTACTTC.

The chain uses TRBV5-1 and TRBJ2-2, with TRBD1 matching over 7 bases. This CDR3 spans 15 amino acids. Germline lookup yields CDR1 SGHRS and CDR2 YFSETQ. The V and J ends lost 4 bases and 3 bases, in that order; junction bases with no gene match: 6. Here the CDR3 reads CASSVLTGDTGELFF. The CDR3 nucleotides are TGCGCCAGCAGCGTTTTAACAGGGGACACCGGGGAGCTGTTTTTT.

In its sample, this clone ranks as medium-sized. The V gene is TRBV18, the J gene TRBJ1-1; D gene ambiguous. V was trimmed by 0 bases and J by 5 bases, leaving 13 bases between them. Germline CDR1 KGHSH, CDR2 LQKENI. This CDR3 is 15 amino acids long. CDR3 in amino acids: CASSPPFWGNTEAFF. CDR3 in DNA: TGTGCCAGCTCACCACCTTTCTGGGGAAATACTGAAGCTTTCTTT.

This chain uses TRBV29-1 with TRBJ1-5; the D gene is possibly TRBD1 (5 bases). Germline-derived CDR1 and CDR2 are SQVTM and ANQGSEA. Trimming shortened V by 5 bases and J by 3 bases, and 8 bases separated the two germline ends. CDR3 length: 12 residues. CDR3 bases: TGCAGCGTTATGGGGGTCAATCAGCCCCAGCATTTT. This translates into CSVMGVNQPQHF.

The CDR3 loop is CASSSQIGGSPLHF. DNA of the CDR3: TGTGCCAGCAGCTCTCAGATTGGAGGTTCACCCCTCCACTTT. The rearrangement uses TRBV5-5 and TRBJ1-6; D is ambiguous. The V end was cut by 3 bases, the J end by 9 bases, with 13 bases between. The CDR3 runs to 14 residues. Germline values: CDR1 SGHKS, CDR2 YYEKEE (reference sequence).

This chain connects TRBV5-6 to TRBJ1-5, with D hard to call. The germline V gene encodes CDR1 SGHDT and CDR2 YYEEEE. CDR3 length: 17 amino acids. Trimming took off 3 bases at V and 0 bases at J, with 16 bases between the two ends. CDR3 sequence (DNA): TGTGCCAGCAGCTCGGGTGGACCCCTCTATAGCAATCAGCCCCAGCATTTT. Protein product: CASSSGGPLYSNQPQHF.

The rearrangement links TRBV7-3 to TRBJ2-5; possible D gene TRBD2, 5 bases. CDR1 and CDR2 (germline): SGHTA, FQGTGA. CDR3 length: 15 residues. The V end was cut by 2 bases, the J end by 3 bases, with 13 bases between. The CDR3 sequence: CASSLGGSGKETQYF. CDR3 coding DNA: TGTGCCAGCAGCTTAGGCGGGTCGGGGAAAGAGACCCAGTACTTC.

The chain uses TRBV19 and TRBJ2-2; D uncertain. Germline CDR1 LNHDA, CDR2 SQIVND (reference sequence). This CDR3 contains 14 residues. V shed 4 bases and J shed 0 bases, with 6 bases lying between them. CDR3 in amino acids: CASSKTPNTGELFF. In DNA, the CDR3 is TGTGCCAGTAGTAAGACACCGAACACCGGGGAGCTGTTTTTT.

V usage is TRBV6-1 and J usage is TRBJ2-7; D is ambiguous. The CDR3 totals 14 residues. Looked up from germline, CDR1 is MNHNS and CDR2 is SASEGT. V shed 3 bases and J shed 5 bases, with 14 bases lying between them. This CDR3 reads CASSDYSKWDEQYF. The CDR3 bases are TGTGCCAGCAGTGACTATTCCAAGTGGGACGAGCAGTACTTC.

V gene TRBV5-1 combines with J gene TRBJ2-2; 7 bases match TRBD1. Trimming removed 6 bases from V and 4 bases from J; junction bases left unmatched: 6. The germline V gene has CDR1 SGHRS and CDR2 YFSETQ. The CDR3 extends over 14 amino acids. The CDR3 sequence is CASNEGAGTGELFF. As DNA, the CDR3 is TGCGCCAGCAATGAGGGGGCGGGCACCGGGGAGCTGTTTTTT.

This chain links TRBV7-9 with TRBJ1-4; unclear D gene. Germline V gene data show CDR1 as SEHNR and CDR2 as FQNEAQ (reference sequence). Trimming cost V 0 bases and J 8 bases, with 10 bases left between them. CDR3 size: 14 residues. The CDR3 loop is CASSLAGSLEKLFF. CDR3 nucleotides: TGTGCCAGCAGCTTAGCAGGGTCTTTAGAAAAACTGTTTTTT.

This chain joins TRBV27 and TRBJ1-1; tentatively, D is TRBD1 (6 bases). V lost 7 bases, J lost 1 base, and 19 bases lay in between. CDR3 length equals 16 residues. CDR1 is MNHEY and CDR2 is SMNVEV in the germline V gene (reference sequence). The CDR3 loop reads CASTLQQGYANTEAFF. The CDR3 DNA reads TGTGCCAGCACCCTTCAACAGGGTTATGCGAACACTGAAGCTTTCTTT.

The gene calls are TRBV7-9 and TRBJ2-7; maybe TRBD2 (5 bases). Per germline, CDR1 SEHNR and CDR2 FQNEAQ (reference sequence). V lost 1 base to trimming and J lost 1 base, with 8 bases between them. The length of the CDR3 is 14 residues. CDR3 region: CASSLDRRSYEQYF. The CDR3 coding sequence is TGTGCCAGCAGCTTAGATCGGAGGTCCTACGAGCAGTACTTC.

The V call is TRBV4-3, the J call TRBJ1-2, with 7 bases aligning to TRBD1. CDR1 is LGHNA and CDR2 is YSLEER in the germline V gene. The CDR3 runs 15 residues. V shed 0 bases, J shed 8 bases, and the junction held 9 bases outside the gene matches. In nucleotides, the CDR3 is TGCGCCAGCAGCCAAGATGGAGACAGGGCGGGCGGCTACACCTTC. This sequence encodes CASSQDGDRAGGYTF.

This clone was recorded only once. The gene calls are TRBV7-2 and TRBJ2-5; D gene unclear. The CDR3 is 12 residues long. Germline V gene sequence: CDR1 SGHTA, CDR2 FQGNSA. V gave up 1 base and J gave up 7 bases, with 7 bases separating them. The CDR3 is CASSLGESTQYF. Here the CDR3 DNA reads TGTGCCAGCAGCTTAGGTGAATCGACCCAGTACTTC.

The chain has TRBV10-3 and TRBJ2-3; the D gene is possibly TRBD1 (5 bases). The CDR3 totals 13 residues. Looked up from germline, CDR1 is ENHRY and CDR2 is SYGVKD. The germline V and J ends were trimmed by 8 bases and 2 bases, with 11 bases remaining between them. The CDR3 is CAISMGHTDTQYF. CDR3 DNA: TGTGCCATCTCCATGGGGCACACAGATACGCAGTATTTT.

The J gene is TRBJ1-3, the V gene TRBV9, with 9 bases aligning to TRBD1. The trim removed 3 bases at V and 4 bases at J, leaving 5 bases unmatched. Germline V gene data show CDR1 as SGDLS and CDR2 as YYNGEE. CDR3 length equals 15 residues. CDR3 DNA sequence: TGTGCCAGCAGCGAACAGGGGGCTTTAGGAAACACCATATATTTT. It specifies CASSEQGALGNTIYF.

This clone has just a few counts. CDR3 residues: CASSFGETQYF. The DNA of the CDR3 is TGTGCCAGCAGCTTTGGGGAGACCCAGTACTTC. The rearrangement uses TRBV7-2 and TRBJ2-5; no clear D gene. Germline values: CDR1 SGHTA, CDR2 FQGNSA. This CDR3 is built from 11 residues. Deletions cut 3 bases from V and 5 bases from J, with 4 bases between.